The 2 T cell receptor beta chains in this list originate from one sample, sequenced in a study of shared clonotypes between healthy human individuals. Profiling relied on immunoSEQ multiplex PCR, and the TCRdb table lists in-frame clones only, not all of them. The sample records 2.5 million or so clones, approximately 90% being singletons. Sequencing was done on a sample of naive CD4+ T cells sorted from blood. Subset here: CD45RA+ positively selected. The receptors stem from a young man in good health.

The chain is built from TRBV7-9 and TRBJ2-5; D is possibly TRBD1 (5 bases). This CDR3 region has 14 residues. V was trimmed by 5 bases and J by 5 bases, leaving 15 bases between them. From germline, CDR1 is SEHNR and CDR2 FQNEAQ (reference sequence). CDR3 nucleotide sequence: TGTGCCAGCAGCCCTCAACAGGTTGGGGAGACCCAGTACTTC. This translates into CASSPQQVGETQYF.

The CDR3 loop reads CASSLSLAASTDTQYF. CDR3 nucleotides: TGTGCCAGCAGCCTTAGCCTAGCGGCTAGCACAGATACGCAGTATTTT. The rearrangement uses TRBV7-9 and TRBJ2-3; 7 bases match TRBD2. This CDR3 has 16 residues. Trimming took 5 bases from V and 0 from J; bases not matched to a gene: 8. Germline V gives CDR1 SEHNR, CDR2 FQNEAQ (reference sequence).